This TCR delta chain was sequenced for a study of Vδ1+ human thymocytes. Overall study results and limits: Thymic TRG and TRD repertoires appeared highly polyclonal.

In this sample, this clone turned up a few times. What it binds is not known. RNA was extracted from the cells and then reverse transcribed. The CDR3 regions were amplified by multiplex PCR from V-gene primers to a constant-region primer. With CATT, TCRdb re-called clones from the multiplex PCR reads. The profile shows tens of thousands of delta-chain clones, about 15% of them singletons. This CDR3 contains 18 residues. Germline V gene data show CDR1 as TSWWSYY and CDR2 as QGS. V was shortened by 1 base and J by 3 bases, with 21 bases between the two germline ends. The sequenced sample was Vdelta1+ gamma-delta thymocytes from the thymus. Specified subset: FACS-sorted CD3+ TCRalphabeta- TCRVdelta1+ TCRVdelta2- thymocytes. The chain recombines TRDV1 with TRDJ1; D is undetermined. This clonotype was sampled from a boy younger than two who had congenital heart surgery. This CDR3 reads CALGEPTPYSMEADKLIF. The DNA for the CDR3 is TGTGCTCTTGGGGAACCCACCCCGTACTCCATGGAGGCCGATAAACTCATCTTT.